The 21 T cell receptor beta chains given below trace back to one sample, sequenced in a study of T cell responses to AZD1222 COVID-19 vaccine. Some clones are missing from TCRdb's copy, which holds only in-frame ones; the method was immunoSEQ multiplex PCR. The table includes roughly 160,000 clones, approximately 90% detected once. Sequences were derived from peripheral blood, sampled on day 0 of AZD1222 vaccination. These receptors were obtained from an adult in good health.

This clone was recorded only once. The chain joins TRBV2 to TRBJ1-1; D call uncertain. The CDR3 loop spans 14 amino acids. Trimming took 0 bases from V and 4 from J, leaving 9 bases between them. The V gene's germline CDR1 is SNHLY and CDR2 FYNNEI. CDR3 sequence: CASSEAREGTEAFF. For the CDR3, the DNA is TGTGCCAGCAGTGAAGCCCGGGAGGGCACTGAAGCTTTCTTT.

The chain carries TRBV27 and TRBJ1-1; D is uncertain. The V end was cut by 2 bases, the J end by 0 bases, with 10 bases between. CDR1 is MNHEY and CDR2 is SMNVEV in the germline V gene (reference sequence). CDR3 length equals 15 residues. The CDR3 nucleotides are TGTGCCAGCAGTTTACAAGGTTACATGAACACTGAAGCTTTCTTT. Residues: CASSLQGYMNTEAFF.

The chain joins TRBV3-1 (or the pseudogene TRBV3-2) to TRBJ2-2; 7 nucleotides line up with TRBD2. V gave up 4 bases and J gave up 0 bases; unmatched junction bases: 2. The CDR3 runs to 15 residues. The germline gives CDR1 LGHDT, CDR2 YNNKEL (reference sequence). CDR3 residues: CASSPGGTNTGELFF. As DNA, the CDR3 is TGTGCCAGCAGCCCCGGGGGGACGAACACCGGGGAGCTGTTTTTT.

The rearrangement links TRBV6-4 to TRBJ1-5, with D uncertain. CDR1 is MRHNA and CDR2 is SNTAGT in the germline V gene. V shed 3 bases and J shed 3 bases, with 6 bases lying between them. CDR3 length: 13 amino acids. The CDR3 sequence is CASSDSLNQPQHF. Written as DNA, the CDR3 is TGTGCCAGCAGTGATTCCCTCAATCAGCCCCAGCATTTT.

The chain couples TRBV2 to TRBJ1-5; TRBD1 matches at 7 bases. The CDR3 runs to 14 residues. Germline CDR1 and CDR2: SNHLY and FYNNEI. The J segment lost 5 bases and the V segment lost 3 bases, leaving 4 bases of the junction unmatched. The CDR3 DNA follows: TGTGCCAGCAGTGAGTCAACAGGGGATCAGCCCCAGCATTTT. Protein product: CASSESTGDQPQHF.

This sequence joins TRBV6-5 and TRBJ1-3, with a tentative D call TRBD1 (6 bases). The CDR3 length is 14 residues. Trimming took off 6 bases at V and 6 bases at J, with 15 bases between the two ends. Germline lookup yields CDR1 MNHEY and CDR2 SVGAGI. The CDR3 bases are TGTGCCAGCAGGCCAGGGGCTCTGTTAAACACCATATATTTT. Its translation: CASRPGALLNTIYF.

This chain connects TRBV6-5 to TRBJ1-5; D remains ambiguous. From germline, CDR1 is MNHEY and CDR2 SVGAGI. The germline V and J ends were trimmed by 0 bases and 4 bases, with 10 bases remaining between them. The CDR3 is made up of 15 amino acids. The CDR3 region has the DNA TGTGCCAGCAGTTACTCGAACCGTCGGAATCAGCCCCAGCATTTT. Translating gives CASSYSNRRNQPQHF.

The V call is TRBV6-5, the J call TRBJ1-1; D gene unclear. The V and J ends lost 7 bases and 4 bases respectively, with 19 bases between them. Germline lookup yields CDR1 MNHEY and CDR2 SVGAGI. This CDR3 contains 15 residues. DNA of the CDR3: TGTGCCAGCAATCCCTCGACTGGTGGGCCCACTGAAGCTTTCTTT. Residues: CASNPSTGGPTEAFF.

V gene TRBV6-5 combines with J gene TRBJ1-5; D may be TRBD1 (6 bases). Trimming cost V 6 bases and J 0 bases, with 9 bases left between them. The CDR3 totals 14 residues. Per the germline V gene, CDR1 is MNHEY and CDR2 is SVGAGI. The CDR3 is CASRLTGSNQPQHF. Here the CDR3 DNA reads TGTGCCAGCAGGCTGACAGGTAGCAATCAGCCCCAGCATTTT.

This clone was detected a few times. The rearrangement joins TRBV15 to TRBJ1-1; D gene ambiguous. The V end was cut by 3 bases, the J end by 4 bases, with 6 bases between. This CDR3 comprises 12 residues. Germline lookup yields CDR1 LNHNV and CDR2 YYDKDF (reference sequence). Here the CDR3 reads CATSSYTTEAFF. In nucleotides, the CDR3 is TGTGCCACCAGCAGCTATACCACTGAAGCTTTCTTT.

This clone occurred once. J is TRBJ2-1 and V is TRBV7-9, with 16 bases lining up with TRBD2. The CDR3 length is 18 residues. Per the germline V gene, CDR1 is SEHNR and CDR2 is FQNEAQ (reference sequence). V gave up 4 bases and J gave up 3 bases; unmatched junction bases: 6. The CDR3 protein is CASSSLGTSGGGYNEQFF. CDR3 sequence (DNA): TGTGCCAGCAGCTCCCTCGGGACTAGCGGGGGGGGCTACAATGAGCAGTTCTTC.

The chain uses TRBV7-9 and TRBJ2-2; no definite D call. The CDR3 has 13 residues. CDR1 and CDR2 from the germline V gene are SEHNR and FQNEAQ (reference sequence). The V end was cut by 1 base, the J end by 2 bases, with 2 bases between. CDR3 protein: CASSLDNTGELFF. CDR3 in DNA: TGTGCCAGCAGCTTAGACAACACCGGGGAGCTGTTTTTT.

This chain uses TRBV2 with TRBJ1-1; D call uncertain. V gave up 2 bases and J gave up 1 base, with 8 bases separating them. The CDR3 has 14 residues. Germline V gene sequence: CDR1 SNHLY, CDR2 FYNNEI. The CDR3 reads CASSELSWNTEAFF. DNA of the CDR3: TGTGCCAGCAGTGAACTATCATGGAACACTGAAGCTTTCTTT.

The chain couples TRBV7-3 to TRBJ2-5; 8 positions match TRBD2. The CDR3 covers 16 residues. CDR1 and CDR2 from the germline V gene are SGHTA and FQGTGA. V lost 0 bases to trimming and J lost 4 bases; unmatched junction nucleotides: 7. The CDR3 nucleotides are TGTGCCAGCAGCTTAACCGGGGGGGCACAAATAGAGACCCAGTACTTC. Its translation: CASSLTGGAQIETQYF. The entire variable domain, with the rest obtained from reference TRBV7-3 and TRBJ2-5, is as follows: GAGVSQTPSNKVTEKGKYVELRCDPISGHTALYWYRQSLGQGPEFLIYFQGTGAADDSGLPNDRFFAVRPEGSVSTLKIQRTERGDSAVYLCASSLTGGAQIETQYFGPGTRLLVL.

The chain recombines TRBV3-1 (or the pseudogene TRBV3-2) with TRBJ2-7; possible D gene TRBD2, 5 bases. Germline V gene sequence: CDR1 LGHDT, CDR2 YNNKEL (reference sequence). The CDR3 runs 14 residues. V lost 4 bases, J lost 4 bases, and 14 bases lay in between. For the CDR3, the DNA is TGTGCCAGCAGCCGGATTCCACGGGGTTACGAGCAGTACTTC. Translated, it gives CASSRIPRGYEQYF.

This clone came up a few times. The chain employs TRBV5-1 and TRBJ1-3; 9 bases map to TRBD1. Trimming at V came to 1 base and at J to 0 bases, leaving 5 bases not matched to a gene. Germline CDR1 SGHRS, CDR2 YFSETQ. The CDR3 has 17 amino acids. CDR3 region: CASSLTRQGDSGNTIYF. In DNA form, the CDR3 reads TGCGCCAGCAGCTTGACCCGACAGGGGGACTCTGGAAACACCATATATTTT.

The chain is built from TRBV7-9 and TRBJ1-1; unclear D gene. CDR1 and CDR2 from the germline V gene are SEHNR and FQNEAQ (reference sequence). The CDR3 runs 11 residues. The DNA of the CDR3 is TGTGCTTGCGGTCTGGACACTGAAGCTTTCTTT. Protein product: CACGLDTEAFF.

This clone was counted a single time. The chain links TRBV2 to TRBJ1-5; 9 bases match TRBD1. Germline V gene data show CDR1 as SNHLY and CDR2 as FYNNEI. The CDR3 runs 15 residues. Germline trimming cut 4 bases from V and 5 bases from J; bases unmatched to any gene: 6. CDR3 in amino acids: CASSGQGDPYQPQHF. For the CDR3, the DNA is TGTGCCAGCAGTGGACAGGGGGACCCCTATCAGCCCCAGCATTTT. The entire variable domain, with the rest obtained from reference TRBV2 and TRBJ1-5, is as follows: EPEVTQTPSHQVTQMGQEVILRCVPISNHLYFYWYRQILGQKVEFLVSFYNNEISEKSEIFDDQFSVERPDGSNFTLKIRSTKLEDSAMYFCASSGQGDPYQPQHFGDGTRLSIL.

V is TRBV18 and J is TRBJ2-2; D is uncertain. The CDR3 runs to 14 residues. CDR1 KGHSH and CDR2 LQKENI come from the germline V gene. V lost 1 base to trimming and J lost 4 bases, with 7 bases between them. The CDR3 DNA follows: TGTGCCAGCTCACCACTGAGAACCACCGGGGAGCTGTTTTTT. This encodes CASSPLRTTGELFF.

The chain couples TRBV5-1 to TRBJ2-4; D may be TRBD2 (5 bases). With 0 bases removed from V and 2 bases from J, the gap between germline ends came to 15 bases. This CDR3 is 17 amino acids long. Germline CDR1 is SGHRS and CDR2 is YFSETQ. CDR3 sequence: CASSLEGGWYSKNIQYF. DNA for the CDR3: TGCGCCAGCAGCTTGGAGGGCGGGTGGTACTCCAAAAACATTCAGTACTTC.

CDR3 protein: CASSGQGAQTGELFF. The DNA for the CDR3 is TGTGCCAGCAGTGGACAGGGGGCGCAAACCGGGGAGCTGTTTTTT. The chain has TRBV2 and TRBJ2-2; 10 bases line up with TRBD1. The CDR3 is 15 amino acids. Per germline, CDR1 SNHLY and CDR2 FYNNEI. Germline trimming cut 4 bases from V and 5 bases from J; bases unmatched to any gene: 4. Based on the CDR3 plus reference TRBV2 and TRBJ2-2, the full variable domain is EPEVTQTPSHQVTQMGQEVILRCVPISNHLYFYWYRQILGQKVEFLVSFYNNEISEKSEIFDDQFSVERPDGSNFTLKIRSTKLEDSAMYFCASSGQGAQTGELFFGEGSRLTVL.